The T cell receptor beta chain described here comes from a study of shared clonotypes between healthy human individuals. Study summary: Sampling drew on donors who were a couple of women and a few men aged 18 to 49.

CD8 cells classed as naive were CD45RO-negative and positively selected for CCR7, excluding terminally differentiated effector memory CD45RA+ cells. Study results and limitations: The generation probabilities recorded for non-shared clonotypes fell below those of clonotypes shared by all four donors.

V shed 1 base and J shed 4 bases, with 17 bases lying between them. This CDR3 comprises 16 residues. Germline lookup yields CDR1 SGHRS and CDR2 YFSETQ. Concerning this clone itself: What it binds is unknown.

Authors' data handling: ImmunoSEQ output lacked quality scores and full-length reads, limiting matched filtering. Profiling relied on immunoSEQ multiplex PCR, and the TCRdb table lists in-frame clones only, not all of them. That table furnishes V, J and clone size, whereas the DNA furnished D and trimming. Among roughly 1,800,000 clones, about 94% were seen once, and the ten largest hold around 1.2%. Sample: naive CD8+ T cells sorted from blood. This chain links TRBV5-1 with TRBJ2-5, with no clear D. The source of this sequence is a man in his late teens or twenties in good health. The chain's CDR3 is CASSLLPTSDSETQYF. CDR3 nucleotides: TGCGCCAGCAGCTTGCTTCCGACCTCGGATTCAGAGACCCAGTACTTC.